A single sample gave rise to the 26 T cell receptor beta chains below, sequenced in a study of blood T cell repertoires in COVID-19 (dated by TCRdb to between 2020 and 2021). Library construction relied on the immunoSEQ multiplex PCR assay. This immuneACCESS table, as held by TCRdb, lists in-frame sequences with V and J called but not all clones. Of the missing ones, under half trace to an unresolved V gene in checked studies; the others have no known cause. The sample contains around 56,000 clones, 73% of them found a single time. About 15% of the sample rests with the top ten. The sample consisted of peripheral blood. Receptors originate from a woman between 70 and 85 years old with acute or convalescent COVID-19.

The chain is built from TRBV7-3 and TRBJ1-2, with TRBD1 identical over 9 bases. Germline-derived CDR1 and CDR2 are SGHTA and FQGTGA. This CDR3 has 16 amino acids. After removal of 9 bases from V and 8 bases from J, the junction contained 19 bases not matched to a gene. The CDR3 region is CASSSAGTGMLRGYTF. DNA for the CDR3: TGTGCCAGTTCATCCGCCGGGACAGGGATGCTACGAGGCTACACCTTC.

V gene TRBV30 combines with J gene TRBJ1-3; D not resolved. The CDR3 consists of 15 residues. Germline V gene sequence: CDR1 GTSNPN, CDR2 SVGIG (reference sequence). The germline V and J ends were trimmed by 5 bases and 0 bases, with 14 bases remaining between them. This CDR3 is CAWARGSGSGNTIYF. The DNA for the CDR3 is TGTGCCTGGGCGAGAGGGTCGGGCTCTGGAAACACCATATATTTT.

This chain connects TRBV4-1 to TRBJ1-2; TRBD1 is a possible D gene (5 bases). There are 14 residues in the CDR3. Germline CDR1 reads MGHRA; CDR2 reads YSYEKL. With 2 bases removed from V and 0 bases from J, the gap between germline ends came to 7 bases. This chain's CDR3 is CASSQRQTNYGYTF. In DNA, the CDR3 is TGCGCCAGCAGCCAAAGACAGACTAACTATGGCTACACCTTC.

This chain connects TRBV6-2 or TRBV6-3 to TRBJ1-2; no firm D call. CDR1 MNHEY and CDR2 SVGEGT come from the germline V gene. CDR3 length equals 13 residues. V was shortened by 5 bases and J by 3 bases, with 10 bases between the two germline ends. CDR3 amino acids: CASSQDGDYGYTF. CDR3 nucleotides: TGTGCCAGCAGTCAGGACGGGGACTATGGCTACACCTTC.

The V gene is TRBV10-3, the J gene TRBJ2-4, with 7 bases fitting TRBD2. This CDR3 spans 15 amino acids. Looked up from germline, CDR1 is ENHRY and CDR2 is SYGVKD. V shed 2 bases, J shed 5 bases, and the junction held 6 bases outside the gene matches. CDR3 in amino acids: CAISEGRGGENIQYF. The DNA for the CDR3 is TGTGCCATCAGTGAGGGTAGGGGAGGGGAAAACATTCAGTACTTC.

This chain connects TRBV6-1 to TRBJ2-5; 13 bases are shared with TRBD2. Germline trimming cut 4 bases from V and 5 bases from J; bases unmatched to any gene: 7. The germline V gene has CDR1 MNHNS and CDR2 SASEGT. CDR3 length: 16 amino acids. The CDR3 region is CASSAELAGGPETQYF. CDR3 coding DNA: TGTGCCAGCAGTGCCGAACTAGCGGGGGGGCCGGAGACCCAGTACTTC.

J is TRBJ2-7 and V is TRBV7-2; D remains unclear. Germline loops: CDR1 SGHTA, CDR2 FQGNSA. The CDR3 runs 15 residues. Trimming took off 5 bases at V and 2 bases at J, with 16 bases between the two ends. The CDR3 here is CASSTPRSYAYEQYF. The CDR3 DNA reads as TGTGCCAGCAGCACCCCGCGGAGCTACGCCTACGAGCAGTACTTC.

The chain recombines TRBV5-8 with TRBJ2-3; 7 bases line up with TRBD2. Germline V gene sequence: CDR1 SGHTS, CDR2 YDEGEE. This CDR3 has 14 residues. V lost 0 bases, J lost 2 bases, and 0 bases stayed unmatched. In DNA, the CDR3 is TGTGCCAGCAGCTTGGGACTAGCCACAGATACGCAGTATTTT. Translation: CASSLGLATDTQYF.

The rearrangement links TRBV2 to TRBJ2-5; TRBD2 matches at 13 bases. With 8 bases clipped from V and 5 bases from J, the junction kept 2 bases outside the gene matches. There are 13 residues in the CDR3. The germline V gene has CDR1 SNHLY and CDR2 FYNNEI. CDR3 amino acids: CASGLAGVETQYF. The DNA of the CDR3 is TGTGCCAGCGGACTAGCGGGGGTGGAGACCCAGTACTTC.

This clone has only a few counts. J is TRBJ1-5 and V is TRBV19; D is possibly TRBD1 (6 bases). The V gene's germline CDR1 is LNHDA and CDR2 SQIVND (reference sequence). This CDR3 contains 15 residues. V lost 4 bases and J lost 4, with 14 bases in between. CDR3 coding DNA: TGTGCCAGTAGTAGCGAGCAGGGGTATAATCAGCCCCAGCATTTT. It translates to CASSSEQGYNQPQHF. The complete variable domain, with remaining parts taken from reference TRBV19 and TRBJ1-5, reads DGGITQSPKYLFRKEGQNVTLSCEQNLNHDAMYWYRQDPGQGLRLIYYSQIVNDFQKGDIAEGYSVSREKKESFPLTVTSAQKNPTAFYLCASSSEQGYNQPQHFGDGTRLSIL.

J is TRBJ1-3 and V is TRBV18; possible D gene TRBD1, 6 bases. Germline CDR1 and CDR2: KGHSH and LQKENI. Trimming removed 2 bases from V and 3 bases from J, with 8 bases in between. The CDR3 runs to 14 residues. The chain's CDR3 is CASSPDRSGNTIYF. The CDR3 DNA follows: TGTGCCAGCTCACCAGACAGGAGTGGAAACACCATATATTTT.

This sequence joins TRBV7-9 and TRBJ2-1; 7 bases are a match to TRBD1. V shed 2 bases, J shed 7 bases, and the junction held 5 bases outside the gene matches. The CDR3 contains 14 residues. The germline gives CDR1 SEHNR, CDR2 FQNEAQ (reference sequence). Here the CDR3 reads CASSLPDRRNEQFF. CDR3 bases: TGTGCCAGCAGCTTACCGGACAGGAGAAATGAGCAGTTCTTC.

The rearrangement links TRBV30 to TRBJ1-2, with D possibly TRBD1 on 6 matching bases. The V gene lost 2 bases and the J gene lost 3 bases, with 16 bases spanning the gap. Germline values: CDR1 GTSNPN, CDR2 SVGIG (reference sequence). This CDR3 is built from 15 residues. As DNA, the CDR3 is TGTGCCTGGAGTCCCCCTGACAGGCCCTACTATGGCTACACCTTC. This gives the protein CAWSPPDRPYYGYTF.

The chain uses TRBV7-2 and TRBJ2-7; D is perhaps TRBD2 (5 bases). Trimming cost V 2 bases and J 6 bases, with 11 bases left between them. From germline, CDR1 is SGHTA and CDR2 FQGNSA. The CDR3 extends over 13 amino acids. Here the CDR3 DNA reads TGTGCCAGCAGCTTATTCTCCAGCGGCGAGCAGTACTTC. Its protein is CASSLFSSGEQYF.

This clone turned up a few times. This sequence joins TRBV5-1 and TRBJ2-1, with D perhaps TRBD2 (6 bases). Germline V CDR1 and CDR2: SGHRS, YFSETQ. The CDR3 is 15 amino acids. V lost 3 bases, J lost 0 bases, and 10 bases lay in between. The CDR3 bases are TGCGCCAGCAGCTCCGGAGGGTTCTCCTACAATGAGCAGTTCTTC. As protein: CASSSGGFSYNEQFF.

The chain employs TRBV5-1 and TRBJ2-1; 11 bases align to TRBD2. V gave up 2 bases and J gave up 9 bases; unmatched junction bases: 7. Germline CDR1 and CDR2: SGHRS and YFSETQ. The length of the CDR3 is 15 residues. The chain's CDR3 is CASSFISGGELEQFF. DNA for the CDR3: TGCGCCAGCAGCTTTATTAGCGGGGGGGAGCTTGAGCAGTTCTTC.

The genes are TRBV2 and TRBJ2-1, with 9 nucleotides matching TRBD2. Trimming took 2 bases from V and 6 from J; bases not matched to a gene: 5. The CDR3 contains 15 residues. CDR1 SNHLY and CDR2 FYNNEI come from the germline V gene. CDR3 amino acids: CASSESAGGLNEQFF. In DNA, the CDR3 is TGTGCCAGCAGTGAATCAGCGGGGGGCCTCAATGAGCAGTTCTTC.

This clone was seen just once. The rearrangement uses TRBV5-4 and TRBJ2-7, with D possibly being TRBD1 (7 bases). The V and J ends lost 3 bases and 4 bases respectively, with 17 bases between them. This CDR3 has 15 residues. The germline V gene encodes CDR1 SGHNT and CDR2 YYREEE (reference sequence). CDR3 amino acids: CASSWGQGGRYEQYF. The CDR3 DNA reads as TGTGCCAGCAGCTGGGGGCAGGGGGGCAGGTACGAGCAGTACTTC.

The chain recombines TRBV27 with TRBJ1-5, with D perhaps matching TRBD1 (5 bases). The CDR3 extends over 13 amino acids. Germline-derived CDR1 and CDR2 are MNHEY and SMNVEV (reference sequence). V was trimmed by 7 bases and J by 6 bases, leaving 13 bases between them. The CDR3 coding sequence is TGTGCCAGCAAATTAGGGGTGGGTCAGCCCCAGCATTTT. Its protein product is CASKLGVGQPQHF.

The rearrangement links TRBV3-1 (or the pseudogene TRBV3-2) to TRBJ1-3; possible D gene TRBD1, 6 bases. The V end lost 2 bases, the J end lost 2 bases, and 16 bases lay between the germline ends. Germline-derived CDR1 and CDR2 are LGHDT and YNNKEL (reference sequence). The CDR3 extends over 17 amino acids. CDR3 DNA sequence: TGTGCCAGCAGCCAACGCTTAAGCAGGGGTGCTGGAAACACCATATATTTT. It encodes CASSQRLSRGAGNTIYF.

CDR3 DNA sequence: TGTGCCAGCAGCCTCCACAATCAGGGGGCAGGACAGCCCCAGCATTTT. Protein: CASSLHNQGAGQPQHF. The rearrangement links TRBV13 to TRBJ1-5; 8 bases agree with TRBD1. Trimming cost V 5 bases and J 7 bases; bases outside gene matches: 13. CDR3 size: 16 residues. Germline assignment: CDR1 PRHDT and CDR2 FYEKMQ (reference sequence).

This sequence joins TRBV24-1 and TRBJ1-2; 9 nucleotides line up with TRBD1. The CDR3 is made up of 15 amino acids. The V gene end was trimmed by 2 bases and the J gene end by 5 bases; junction bases not matched to a gene: 5. Germline values: CDR1 KGHDR, CDR2 SFDVKD. In DNA form, the CDR3 reads TGTGCCACCAGTGATTGGGACAGGGAGGAATATGGCTACACCTTC. This sequence encodes CATSDWDREEYGYTF.

V and J are TRBV3-1 (or the pseudogene TRBV3-2) and TRBJ2-1; 8 nucleotides match TRBD2. The length of the CDR3 is 12 residues. Per germline, CDR1 LGHDT and CDR2 YNNKEL (reference sequence). The V gene end was trimmed by 8 bases and the J gene end by 5 bases; junction bases not matched to a gene: 2. The CDR3 spells CASGLADNEQFF. The CDR3 nucleotides read TGTGCCAGCGGACTAGCCGACAATGAGCAGTTCTTC.

V usage is TRBV11-2 and J usage is TRBJ2-5; no firm D call. The CDR3 is 11 residues long. Germline loops: CDR1 SGHAT, CDR2 FQNNGV. Trimming left V 6 bases short and J 5 bases short, with 7 bases between. The CDR3 protein is CASSLLETQYF. The DNA for the CDR3 is TGTGCCAGCAGTCTTTTGGAGACCCAGTACTTC.

This clone was seen more than once but under ten times. The V gene is TRBV4-1, the J gene TRBJ1-1, with D uncertain. In germline, CDR1 is MGHRA, CDR2 YSYEKL. The V gene lost 1 base and the J gene lost 7 bases, with 13 bases spanning the gap. This CDR3 has 14 amino acids. CDR3 in amino acids: CASSQVTVESEAFF. The CDR3 coding sequence is TGCGCCAGCAGCCAAGTCACAGTAGAGAGTGAAGCTTTCTTT.

The chain has TRBV2 and TRBJ1-5, with D uncertain. The V gene lost 11 bases and the J gene lost 3 bases, with 14 bases spanning the gap. Germline CDR1 reads SNHLY; CDR2 reads FYNNEI. This CDR3 has 13 amino acids. The CDR3 reads CARRGRNNQPQHF. Here the CDR3 DNA reads TGTGCCCGCCGAGGGAGGAACAATCAGCCCCAGCATTTT.